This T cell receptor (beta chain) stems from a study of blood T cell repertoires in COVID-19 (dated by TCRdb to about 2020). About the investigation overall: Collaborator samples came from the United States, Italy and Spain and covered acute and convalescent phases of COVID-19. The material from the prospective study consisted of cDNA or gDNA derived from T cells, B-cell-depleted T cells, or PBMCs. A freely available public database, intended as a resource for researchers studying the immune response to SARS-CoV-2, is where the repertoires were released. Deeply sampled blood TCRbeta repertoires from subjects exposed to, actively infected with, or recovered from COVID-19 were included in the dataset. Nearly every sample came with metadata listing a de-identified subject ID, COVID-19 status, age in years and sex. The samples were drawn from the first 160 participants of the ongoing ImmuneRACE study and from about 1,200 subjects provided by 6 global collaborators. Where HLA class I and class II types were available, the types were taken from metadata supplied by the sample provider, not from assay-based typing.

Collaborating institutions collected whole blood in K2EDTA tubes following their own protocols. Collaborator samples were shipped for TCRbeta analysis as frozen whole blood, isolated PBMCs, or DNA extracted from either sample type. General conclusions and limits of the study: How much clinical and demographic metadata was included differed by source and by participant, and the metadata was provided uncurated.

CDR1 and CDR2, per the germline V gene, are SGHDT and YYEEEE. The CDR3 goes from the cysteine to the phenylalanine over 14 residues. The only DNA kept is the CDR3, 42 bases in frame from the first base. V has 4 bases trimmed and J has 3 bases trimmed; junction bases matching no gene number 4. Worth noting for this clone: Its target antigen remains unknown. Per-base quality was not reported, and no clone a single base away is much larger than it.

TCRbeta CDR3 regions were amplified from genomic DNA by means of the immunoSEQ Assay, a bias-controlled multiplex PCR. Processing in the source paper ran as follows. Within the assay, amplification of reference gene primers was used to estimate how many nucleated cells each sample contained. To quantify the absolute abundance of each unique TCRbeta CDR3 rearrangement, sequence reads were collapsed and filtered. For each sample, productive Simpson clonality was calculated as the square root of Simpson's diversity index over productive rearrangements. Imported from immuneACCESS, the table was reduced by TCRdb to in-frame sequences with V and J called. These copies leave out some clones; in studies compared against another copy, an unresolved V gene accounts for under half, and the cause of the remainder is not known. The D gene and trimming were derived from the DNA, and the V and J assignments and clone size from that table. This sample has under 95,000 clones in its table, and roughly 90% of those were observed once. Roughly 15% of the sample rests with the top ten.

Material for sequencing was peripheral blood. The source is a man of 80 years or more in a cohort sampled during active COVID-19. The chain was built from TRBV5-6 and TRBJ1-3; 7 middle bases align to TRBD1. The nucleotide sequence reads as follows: TGTGCCAGCAGCCTGACAGGGATTGGAAACACCATATATTTT. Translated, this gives CASSLTGIGNTIYF.